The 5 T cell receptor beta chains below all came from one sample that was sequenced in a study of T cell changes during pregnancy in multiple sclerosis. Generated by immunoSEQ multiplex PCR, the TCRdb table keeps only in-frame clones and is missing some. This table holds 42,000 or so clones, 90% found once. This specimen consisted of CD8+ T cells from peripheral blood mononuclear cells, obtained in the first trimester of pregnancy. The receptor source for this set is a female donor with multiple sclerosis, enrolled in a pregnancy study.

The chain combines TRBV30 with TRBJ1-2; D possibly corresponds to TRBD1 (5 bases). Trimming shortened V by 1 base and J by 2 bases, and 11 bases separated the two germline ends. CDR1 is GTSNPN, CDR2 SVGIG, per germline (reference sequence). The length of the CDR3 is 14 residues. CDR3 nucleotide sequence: TGTGCCTGGAGTGCCCAGGACAACAACTATGGCTACACCTTC. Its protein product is CAWSAQDNNYGYTF.

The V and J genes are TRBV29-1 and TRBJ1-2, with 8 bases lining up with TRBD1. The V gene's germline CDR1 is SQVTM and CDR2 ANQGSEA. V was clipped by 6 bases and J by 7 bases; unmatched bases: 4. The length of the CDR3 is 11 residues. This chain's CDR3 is CSVAGTGGYTF. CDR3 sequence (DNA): TGCAGCGTCGCCGGGACAGGTGGCTACACCTTC.

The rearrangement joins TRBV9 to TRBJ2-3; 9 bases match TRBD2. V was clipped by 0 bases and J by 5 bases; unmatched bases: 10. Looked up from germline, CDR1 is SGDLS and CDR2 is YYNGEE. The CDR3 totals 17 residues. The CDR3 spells CASSVGWASGVRDTQYF. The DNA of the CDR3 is TGTGCCAGCAGCGTAGGGTGGGCTAGCGGGGTACGAGATACGCAGTATTTT.

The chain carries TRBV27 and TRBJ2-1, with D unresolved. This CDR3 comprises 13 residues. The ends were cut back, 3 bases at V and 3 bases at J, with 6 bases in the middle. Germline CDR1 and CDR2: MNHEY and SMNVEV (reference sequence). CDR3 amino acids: CASSFAGYNEQFF. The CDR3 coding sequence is TGTGCCAGCAGTTTTGCAGGCTACAATGAGCAGTTCTTC.

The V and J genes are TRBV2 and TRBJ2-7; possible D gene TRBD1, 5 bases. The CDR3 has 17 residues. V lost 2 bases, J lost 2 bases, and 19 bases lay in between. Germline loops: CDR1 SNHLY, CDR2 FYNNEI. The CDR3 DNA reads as TGTGCCAGCAGTGAATGGATTTCGGGCAGGGTAACCTACGAGCAGTACTTC. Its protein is CASSEWISGRVTYEQYF.